Listed below are T cell receptor beta chains from one sample, sequenced in a study of blood T cell repertoires in COVID-19. The data were produced by immunoSEQ multiplex PCR, yet TCRdb's version contains in-frame clones alone and is incomplete. This table has 310,000 or so clones, 87% appearing once. The sample was PBMCs or T cells enriched from blood (not recorded which). Every receptor here comes from a woman between 40 and 50 years old who had recovered from COVID-19. Both conserved end residues are part of each CDR3. The D gene is left open where the match is weak.

J gene | V gene | D gene | CDR3 DNA | CDR3 protein
TRBJ2-1 | TRBV19 | TRBD2 | TGTGCCAGTAGTGGTAGCGGGAGGGTCTACAATGAGCAGTTCTTC | CASSGSGRVYNEQFF
TRBJ1-5 | TRBV7-8 | . | TGTGCCAGCAGCTTAGACGTCCAGGGATGGCATCAGCCCCAGCATTTT | CASSLDVQGWHQPQHF
TRBJ2-1 | TRBV19 | TRBD2 | TGTGCCAGTAGTCATGCCTTTGGGACTAATTCAAATGAGCAGTTCTTC | CASSHAFGTNSNEQFF
TRBJ2-3 | TRBV7-8 | TRBD2 | TGTGCCAGCAGCTCAATCCGGCCGGGACTAGCGGGGGACACAGATACGCAGTATTTT | CASSSIRPGLAGDTDTQYF
TRBJ2-3 | TRBV4-1 | . | TGCGCCAGCAATCAGGGGCGATACACAGATACGCAGTATTTT | CASNQGRYTDTQYF
TRBJ1-2 | TRBV7-9 | TRBD1 | TGTGCCAGCAGCGGAAATCCGGGACAGGGGATTGGCTACACCTTC | CASSGNPGQGIGYTF
TRBJ1-4 | TRBV3-1/TRBV3-2 | . | TGTGCCAGCAGCCAAAGGGGTGGTGAAAAACTGTTTTTT | CASSQRGGEKLFF
TRBJ2-1 | TRBV7-6 | TRBD2 | TGTGCCAGCAGCTTTTATCCTCAGACTAGCGGGGCTTCCTCCTACAATGAGCAGTTCTTC | CASSFYPQTSGASSYNEQFF
TRBJ1-3 | TRBV3-1/TRBV3-2 | . | TGTGCCAGCAGCCAGGGTCCGGGGAACTCTGGAAACACCATATATTTT | CASSQGPGNSGNTIYF
TRBJ1-1 | TRBV5-1 | TRBD1 | TGCGCCAGCAGCTCCCGACAGGGACCGAACACTGAAGCTTTCTTT | CASSSRQGPNTEAFF
TRBJ1-5 | TRBV28 | . | TGTGCCAGCACTAATGAGGGCCCCAATCAGCCCCAGCATTTT | CASTNEGPNQPQHF
TRBJ1-1 | TRBV28 | . | TGTGCCAGCAGTTCGGGGGGGTTTGGTGAAGCTTTCTTT | CASSSGGFGEAFF
TRBJ1-1 | TRBV7-8 | TRBD1 | TGTGCCAGCAGCCGAGGACAGGGGAGCACTGAAGCTTTCTTT | CASSRGQGSTEAFF
TRBJ2-7 | TRBV6-5 | TRBD1 | TGTGCCAGCAGTTACTCGAACACAGGGGGCTACGAGCAGTACTTC | CASSYSNTGGYEQYF
TRBJ2-7 | TRBV30 | . | TGTGCCTGGAGTGTATTGGGGGGTAACGAGCAGTACTTC | CAWSVLGGNEQYF